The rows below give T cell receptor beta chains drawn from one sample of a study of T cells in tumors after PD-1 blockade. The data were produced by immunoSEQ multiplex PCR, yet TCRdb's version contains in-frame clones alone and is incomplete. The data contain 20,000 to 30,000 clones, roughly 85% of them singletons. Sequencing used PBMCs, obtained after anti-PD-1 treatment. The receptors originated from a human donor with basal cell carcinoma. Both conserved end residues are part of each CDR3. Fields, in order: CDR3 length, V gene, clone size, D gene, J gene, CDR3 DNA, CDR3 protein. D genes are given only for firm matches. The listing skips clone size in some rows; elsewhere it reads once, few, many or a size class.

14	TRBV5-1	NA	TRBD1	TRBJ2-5	TGCGCCAGCAGCTTGGGGACAGGGAAAGAGACCCAGTACTTC	CASSLGTGKETQYF
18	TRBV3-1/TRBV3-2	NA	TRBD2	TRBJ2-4	TGTGCCAGCAGCCAATCGGGACTAGCGGGGGGGCCCAAAAACATTCAGTACTTC	CASSQSGLAGGPKNIQYF
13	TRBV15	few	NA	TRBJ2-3	TGTGCCACCAGCAGAGATCAACGAAATACGCAGTATTTT	CATSRDQRNTQYF
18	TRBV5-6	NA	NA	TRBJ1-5	TGTGCCAGCAGCTTGGACGGGACAAGTGTGAATAGCAATCAGCCCCAGCATTTT	CASSLDGTSVNSNQPQHF
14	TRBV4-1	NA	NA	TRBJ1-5	TGCGCCAGCAGCGGCGGGGAGGGCAATCAGCCCCAGCATTTT	CASSGGEGNQPQHF
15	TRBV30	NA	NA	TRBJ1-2	TGTGCCTGGAGCGAAGGGGGGGCCCCCAACTATGGCTACACCTTC	CAWSEGGAPNYGYTF
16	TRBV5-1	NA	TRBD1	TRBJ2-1	TGCGCCAGCAGCTTGACCGGGACAGGGGGCTTGAATGAGCAGTTCTTC	CASSLTGTGGLNEQFF
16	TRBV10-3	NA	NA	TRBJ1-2	TGTGCCATCAGTGAGTCCCGCGGGACGGGTAGCTATGGCTACACCTTC	CAISESRGTGSYGYTF
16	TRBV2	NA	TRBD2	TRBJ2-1	TGTGCCAGCAGTGATTGGACTAGCGGACGGCAAGATGAGCAGTTCTTC	CASSDWTSGRQDEQFF
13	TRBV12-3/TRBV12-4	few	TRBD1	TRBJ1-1	TGTGCCAGCAGTTTACAGGGGGGCACTGAAGCTTTCTTT	CASSLQGGTEAFF
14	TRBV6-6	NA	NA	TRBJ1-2	TGTGCCAGCAGTTATGACAGAACTAACTATGGCTACACCTTC	CASSYDRTNYGYTF
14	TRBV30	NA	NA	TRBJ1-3	TGTGCCTGCACTCCCGGGGGAGCTGGAAACACCATATATTTT	CACTPGGAGNTIYF
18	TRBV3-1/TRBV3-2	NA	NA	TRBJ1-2	TGTGCCAGCAGCCCAACCGGGCGCCGGCTCAGCTTTAACTATGGCTACACCTTC	CASSPTGRRLSFNYGYTF
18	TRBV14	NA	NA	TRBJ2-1	TGTGCCAGCAGCCGAGAGGGGATAGGGGCTTCTGTCAGGCAAAAGCAGTTCTTC	CASSREGIGASVRQKQFF
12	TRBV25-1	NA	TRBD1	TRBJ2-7	TGTGCCAGCAGTGAGGACAGGGGGGAGCAGTACTTC	CASSEDRGEQYF
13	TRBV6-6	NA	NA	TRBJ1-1	TGTGCCAGCAGTGGACCAGGGGTCCCTGAAGCTTTCTTT	CASSGPGVPEAFF
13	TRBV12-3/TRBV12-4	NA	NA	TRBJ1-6	TGTGCCAGCGGACTCTTCGGGGACTCACCCCTCCACTTT	CASGLFGDSPLHF
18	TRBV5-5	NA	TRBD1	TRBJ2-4	TGTGCCAGCAGTCCTCTTTTGCGGGACAGGGTGGCCAAAAACATTCAGTACTTC	CASSPLLRDRVAKNIQYF
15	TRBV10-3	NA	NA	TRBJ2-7	TGTGCCATCAGTGAGGTCGGGAGCGGGTCCTACGAGCAGTACTTC	CAISEVGSGSYEQYF
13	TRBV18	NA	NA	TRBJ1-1	TGTGCCAGCTCACCAACACCCAACACTGAAGCTTTCTTT	CASSPTPNTEAFF
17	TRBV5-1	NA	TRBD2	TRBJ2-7	TGCGCCAGCAGGGGGCAGACCGGGACTAGCGGGACTTACGAGCAGTACTTC	CASRGQTGTSGTYEQYF
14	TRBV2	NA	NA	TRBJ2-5	TGTGCCAGCAGTGAGGACACCGTGCGGGAGACCCAGTACTTC	CASSEDTVRETQYF
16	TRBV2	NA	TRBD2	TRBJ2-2	TGTGCCAGCAGTGGAATAGCGGGGGGCGGAACCGGGGAGCTGTTTTTT	CASSGIAGGGTGELFF
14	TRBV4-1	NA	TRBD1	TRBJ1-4	TGCGCCAGCAGCCGGGGACAGGGATATGAAAAACTGTTTTTT	CASSRGQGYEKLFF
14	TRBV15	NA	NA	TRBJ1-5	TGTGCCACCAGCAGTCTCTGGGATCGTCAGCCCCAGCATTTT	CATSSLWDRQPQHF
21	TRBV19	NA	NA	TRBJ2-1	TGTGCCAGTAGTCCACCTCACCGGACAGATTGGCCCGATTGGCGGAACAATGAGCAGTTCTTC	CASSPPHRTDWPDWRNNEQFF
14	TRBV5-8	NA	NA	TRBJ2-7	TGTGCCAGCAGCTTGGTACTTATCTATGGGGAGCAGTACTTC	CASSLVLIYGEQYF
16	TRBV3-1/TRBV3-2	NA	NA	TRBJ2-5	TGTGCCAGCAGCCAAGCGACAGGCCGGAGACAAGAGACCCAGTACTTC	CASSQATGRRQETQYF
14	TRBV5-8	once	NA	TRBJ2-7	TGTGCCAGCAGCTTGGTGGCCAACTCCTACGAGCAGTACTTC	CASSLVANSYEQYF
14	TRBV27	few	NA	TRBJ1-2	TGTGCCAGCAGTTTATCTCAAGGCCTCTATGGCTACACCTTC	CASSLSQGLYGYTF
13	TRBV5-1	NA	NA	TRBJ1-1	TGCGCCAGCAGCTTCCGGACACGAACTGAAGCTTTCTTT	CASSFRTRTEAFF
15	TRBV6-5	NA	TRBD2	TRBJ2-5	TGTGCCAGCAAGACGACCCGGGACTATCAAGAGACCCAGTACTTC	CASKTTRDYQETQYF
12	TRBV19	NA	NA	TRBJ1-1	TGTGCCAGTAGTAGGACAGTGGGGGAAGCTTTCTTT	CASSRTVGEAFF
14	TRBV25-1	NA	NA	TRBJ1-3	TGTGCCAGCAGTGGTTGGGCCTCTGGAAACACCATATATTTT	CASSGWASGNTIYF
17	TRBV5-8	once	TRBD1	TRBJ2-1	TGTGCCAGCACCAAGGGACAGGGGGTTTTTCTGGAAAATGAGCAGTTCTTC	CASTKGQGVFLENEQFF
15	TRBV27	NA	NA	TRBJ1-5	TGTGCCAGCAGGGAAGGCGGGTATAGCAATCAGCCCCAGCATTTT	CASREGGYSNQPQHF
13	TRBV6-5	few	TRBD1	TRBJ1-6	TGTGCCAGCAGAGGACAGGGCAATTCACCCCTCCACTTT	CASRGQGNSPLHF
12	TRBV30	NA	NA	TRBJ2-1	TGTGCCTGGATAGGTCCTTACAATGAGCAGTTCTTC	CAWIGPYNEQFF
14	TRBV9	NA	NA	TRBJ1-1	TGTGCCAGCAGCGAGGGACGGAGGAACACTGAAGCTTTCTTT	CASSEGRRNTEAFF
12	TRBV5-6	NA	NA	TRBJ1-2	TGTGCCAGCAGTCCTAGGGGTTATGGCTACACCTTC	CASSPRGYGYTF
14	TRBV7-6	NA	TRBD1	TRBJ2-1	TGTGCCAGCAGCCCAGGGGGCGTCCCCAATGAGCAGTTCTTC	CASSPGGVPNEQFF
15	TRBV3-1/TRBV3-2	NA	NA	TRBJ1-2	TGTGCCAGCAGCCAAGGGGCAGGGGCTAACTATGGCTACACCTTC	CASSQGAGANYGYTF
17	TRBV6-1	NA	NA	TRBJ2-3	TGTGCCAGCAGTGATCCATCCGGAGGAGGATATACAGATACGCAGTATTTT	CASSDPSGGGYTDTQYF
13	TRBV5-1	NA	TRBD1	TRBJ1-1	TGCGCCAGCAGGTGGACAGGGGAGTTTGAAGCTTTCTTT	CASRWTGEFEAFF
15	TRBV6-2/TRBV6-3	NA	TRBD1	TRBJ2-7	TGTGCCAGCAGCCGGGACAGGGAAGGGCTCTACGAGCAGTACTTC	CASSRDREGLYEQYF
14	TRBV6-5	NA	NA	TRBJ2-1	TGTGCCAGCAGTTACTCAGGGACCCCCGTTGAGCAGTTCTTC	CASSYSGTPVEQFF
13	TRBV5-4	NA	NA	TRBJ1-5	TGTGCCAGCAGCTCCGGTCGGGGGGAGCCCCAGCATTTT	CASSSGRGEPQHF
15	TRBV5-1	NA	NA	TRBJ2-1	TGCGCCAGCAGCGTCGACGGGGGCCCCTACAATGAGCAGTTCTTC	CASSVDGGPYNEQFF
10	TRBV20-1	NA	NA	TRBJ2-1	TGCAGTGCTTCCTTCTGGGAGCAGTTCTTC	CSASFWEQFF
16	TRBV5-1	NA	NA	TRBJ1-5	TGCGCCAGCAGCTTGGTCGGCAGGGGCAACAATCAGCCCCAGCATTTT	CASSLVGRGNNQPQHF
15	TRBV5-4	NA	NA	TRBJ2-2	TGTGCCAGCAGCTTGACGGGCGTGAACACCGGGGAGCTGTTTTTT	CASSLTGVNTGELFF
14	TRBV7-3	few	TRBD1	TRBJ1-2	TGTGCCAGCAGCTCCATGGGACAGGGCTATGGCTACACCTTC	CASSSMGQGYGYTF
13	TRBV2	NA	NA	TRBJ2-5	TGTGCCAGCAGTCAGACCACCCAAGAGACCCAGTACTTC	CASSQTTQETQYF
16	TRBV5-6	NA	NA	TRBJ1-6	TGTGCCAGCACCGCTGGTGGCGGGCAGTGGAATTCACCCCTCCACTTT	CASTAGGGQWNSPLHF
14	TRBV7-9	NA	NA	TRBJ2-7	TGTGCCAGCAGCTTGCGTCAGGGATTTTTCGAGCAGTACTTC	CASSLRQGFFEQYF
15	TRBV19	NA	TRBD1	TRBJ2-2	TGTGCCAGTAGTAGCTCACAGGGGGCGGTCGGGGAGCTGTTTTTT	CASSSSQGAVGELFF
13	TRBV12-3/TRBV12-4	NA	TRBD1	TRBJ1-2	TGTGCCAGCAGACTGACAGGGGCGTATGGCTACACCTTC	CASRLTGAYGYTF
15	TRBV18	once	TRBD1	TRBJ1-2	TGTGCCAGCTCACTAGGGACAGCCTGGGACTATGGCTACACCTTC	CASSLGTAWDYGYTF
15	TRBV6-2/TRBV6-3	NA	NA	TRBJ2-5	TGTGCCAGCAGTTACCTTGGTGGCAGCCAAGAGACCCAGTACTTC	CASSYLGGSQETQYF